The present entry profiles one T cell receptor (beta chain) with its context. What it binds is not known. Here immunoSEQ multiplex PCR was the method, and the copy in TCRdb shows in-frame clones only, minus some. Of about 4,000 clones listed, more than 65% were seen once; the top ten hold more than 13%. This entry is derived from a study of immune evolution from preneoplasia to lung adenocarcinoma. General study points: Later-stage lesions seemingly showed higher T cell density and diversity than normal lung. KRAS-mutant nodules had the highest T cell clonality.

Trimming cost V 2 bases and J 6 bases, with 12 bases left between them. CDR3 size: 14 residues. Looked up from germline, CDR1 is MDHEN and CDR2 is SYDVKM. The rearrangement uses TRBV28 and TRBJ2-3; D is ambiguous. The sample was FFPE invasive lung adenocarcinoma tissue. The receptor comes from an older person with invasive lung adenocarcinoma. Some clones in this sample may be carry-over from other donors' samples. This CDR3 is CASSLVGFADTQYF. CDR3 nucleotide sequence: TGTGCCAGCAGTTTAGTCGGATTCGCTGATACGCAGTATTTT.